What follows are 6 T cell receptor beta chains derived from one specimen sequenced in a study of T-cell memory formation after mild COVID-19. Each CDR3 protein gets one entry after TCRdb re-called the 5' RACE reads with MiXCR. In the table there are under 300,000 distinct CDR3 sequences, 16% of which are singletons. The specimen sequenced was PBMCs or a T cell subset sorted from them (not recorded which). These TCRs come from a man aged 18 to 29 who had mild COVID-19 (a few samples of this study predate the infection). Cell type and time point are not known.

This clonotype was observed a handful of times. This chain's CDR3 is CSANLGTGPIGEQFF. CDR3 DNA sequence: TGCAGTGCTAACCTTGGGACAGGGCCGATCGGTGAGCAGTTCTTC. The rearrangement links TRBV20-1 to TRBJ2-1; TRBD1 matches 9 bases. Trimming took 4 bases from V and 9 from J; bases not matched to a gene: 13. The CDR3 consists of 15 residues. Germline CDR1 DFQATT, CDR2 SNEGSKA (reference sequence).

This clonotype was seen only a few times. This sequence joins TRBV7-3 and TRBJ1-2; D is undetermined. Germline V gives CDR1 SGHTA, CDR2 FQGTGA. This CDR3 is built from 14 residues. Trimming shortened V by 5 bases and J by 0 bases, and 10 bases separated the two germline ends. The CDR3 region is CASSPDYTNYGYTF. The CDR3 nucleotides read TGTGCCAGCAGCCCAGACTATACTAACTATGGCTACACCTTC.

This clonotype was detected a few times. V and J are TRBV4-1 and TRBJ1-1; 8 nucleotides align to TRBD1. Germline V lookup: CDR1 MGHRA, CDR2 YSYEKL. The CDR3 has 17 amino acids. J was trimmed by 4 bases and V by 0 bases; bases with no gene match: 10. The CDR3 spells CASSQDPTGVMVTEAFF. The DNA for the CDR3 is TGCGCCAGCAGCCAAGATCCGACAGGGGTTATGGTCACTGAAGCTTTCTTT.

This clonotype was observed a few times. The CDR3 sequence: CSANDLYGTGERYGYTF. The DNA of the CDR3 is TGCAGTGCAAATGACTTATACGGGACAGGGGAGAGGTATGGCTACACCTTC. The genes are TRBV20-1 and TRBJ1-2, with 10 bases fitting TRBD1. The V segment lost 6 bases and the J segment 5 bases; nucleotides outside the gene matches: 18. Germline CDR1 DFQATT, CDR2 SNEGSKA (reference sequence). The CDR3 sequence is 17 residues long.

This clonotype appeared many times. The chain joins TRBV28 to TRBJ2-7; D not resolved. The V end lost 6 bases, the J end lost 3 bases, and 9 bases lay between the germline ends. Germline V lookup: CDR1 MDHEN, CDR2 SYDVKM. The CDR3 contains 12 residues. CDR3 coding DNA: TGTGCCAGCAGCTTACCAGGCTACGAGCAGTACGTC. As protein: CASSLPGYEQYV.

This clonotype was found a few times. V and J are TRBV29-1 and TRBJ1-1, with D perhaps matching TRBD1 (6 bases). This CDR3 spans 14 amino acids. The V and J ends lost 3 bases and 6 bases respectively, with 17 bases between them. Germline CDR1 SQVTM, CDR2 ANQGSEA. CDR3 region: CSVEPSTGFPEAFF. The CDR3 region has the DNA TGCAGCGTTGAGCCGTCTACAGGGTTCCCTGAAGCTTTCTTT.